What follows are 14 T cell receptor beta chains derived from one specimen sequenced in a study of shared clonotypes between healthy human individuals. The data were produced by immunoSEQ multiplex PCR, yet TCRdb's version contains in-frame clones alone and is incomplete. The sample yields around 2,000,000 clones, roughly 95% seen once. The specimen was naive CD4+ T cells sorted from blood. Specified subset: CD45RA+ positively selected. The origin of the receptors is a man younger than 30 in good health.

The chain uses TRBV27 and TRBJ2-7; D not certain. The germline gives CDR1 MNHEY, CDR2 SMNVEV (reference sequence). The ends were cut back, 4 bases at V and 6 bases at J, with 7 bases in the middle. The CDR3 has 11 residues. The CDR3 here is CASSSHTEQYF. The DNA for the CDR3 is TGTGCCAGCAGTTCCCACACCGAGCAGTACTTC.

This chain's CDR3 is CASSPLNLDEQYF. In DNA, the CDR3 is TGCGCCAGCAGCCCGCTTAATTTGGACGAGCAGTACTTC. The genes are TRBV5-1 and TRBJ2-7, with D hard to call. Germline V CDR1 and CDR2: SGHRS, YFSETQ. Trimming removed 4 bases from V and 5 bases from J, with 13 bases in between. This CDR3 contains 13 residues.

The rearrangement links TRBV7-9 to TRBJ2-5; D unresolved. Per germline, CDR1 SEHNR and CDR2 FQNEAQ (reference sequence). Trimming removed 3 bases at V and 1 base at J, with 12 bases between. The CDR3 has 15 residues. The CDR3 DNA reads as TGTGCCAGCAGCTTTTCTGGGCCGGGCCAAGAGACCCAGTACTTC. Translated, it gives CASSFSGPGQETQYF.

The rearrangement joins TRBV15 to TRBJ1-4; TRBD1 matches 7 bases. With V trimmed by 0 bases and J by 8 bases, 12 bases remained unmatched. This CDR3 comprises 17 residues. The V gene's germline CDR1 is LNHNV and CDR2 YYDKDF (reference sequence). CDR3 nucleotide sequence: TGTGCCACCAGCAGAGATCATACCAGGACAGGAGGAGAAAAACTGTTTTTT. This codes for CATSRDHTRTGGEKLFF.

A word on this clone: The identical CDR3 is also encoded by other nucleotide sequences in the sample. This chain uses TRBV4-1 with TRBJ1-2, with unresolved D. CDR1 is MGHRA and CDR2 is YSYEKL in the germline V gene. The CDR3 sequence is 13 residues long. Deletions cut 0 bases from V and 4 bases from J, with 6 bases between. The CDR3 is CASSQDGGYGYTF. The CDR3, as DNA: TGCGCCAGCAGCCAAGATGGCGGCTATGGCTACACCTTC.

The chain carries TRBV5-1 and TRBJ2-3, with a weak D call TRBD2 (6 bases). The CDR3 length is 16 residues. Trimming removed 5 bases at V and 3 bases at J, with 19 bases between. CDR1 and CDR2 (germline): SGHRS, YFSETQ. Written as DNA, the CDR3 is TGCGCCAGCAGTCAAGCAGGGAGTGGAGGGACAGATACGCAGTATTTT. It encodes CASSQAGSGGTDTQYF.

CDR3 nucleotides: TGTGCCACTAGATCCACGAGGGACGGGACCGAGGTATACTTC. Its protein product is CATRSTRDGTEVYF. The chain is built from TRBV19 and TRBJ2-7; D may match TRBD1 or TRBD2 (5 bases each). With 10 bases removed from V and 13 bases from J, the gap between germline ends came to 29 bases. Germline CDR1 reads LNHDA; CDR2 reads SQIVND (reference sequence). The length of the CDR3 is 14 residues.

CDR3 residues: CASSAGLAGDHEQFF. The CDR3 DNA sequence: TGTGCCAGCAGTGCCGGACTAGCGGGAGACCATGAGCAGTTCTTC. The chain joins TRBV6-5 to TRBJ2-1; 13 bases match TRBD2. The CDR3 spans 15 residues. CDR1 and CDR2 from the germline V gene are MNHEY and SVGAGI. Losses at the gene ends were 5 bases for V and 8 bases for J; bases not matched to a gene: 6.

The rearrangement links TRBV6-5 to TRBJ2-7, with D unclear. V lost 6 bases and J lost 3, with 15 bases in between. CDR1 is MNHEY and CDR2 is SVGAGI in the germline V gene. The CDR3 has 14 residues. CDR3 DNA: TGTGCCAGCAGCCCCGGGTTCTCAGTCTACGAGCAGTACTTC. It codes for CASSPGFSVYEQYF.

The chain has TRBV7-9 and TRBJ2-3; perhaps D is TRBD1 or TRBD2 (6 bases each). Trimming removed 5 bases at V and 2 bases at J, with 14 bases between. Germline loops: CDR1 SEHNR, CDR2 FQNEAQ (reference sequence). This CDR3 has 15 residues. CDR3 DNA: TGTGCCAGCAGCCAACCCGGGGGCGACACAGATACGCAGTATTTT. It codes for CASSQPGGDTDTQYF.

This chain connects TRBV6-1 to TRBJ2-3; 10 bases are a match to TRBD2. V shed 4 bases, J shed 0 bases, and the junction held 13 bases outside the gene matches. This CDR3 is built from 19 residues. Germline V gene data show CDR1 as MNHNS and CDR2 as SASEGT. CDR3 DNA sequence: TGTGCCAGCAGTGGGGCCGGGACTAGCGACAGACCTAGCACAGATACGCAGTATTTT. This sequence encodes CASSGAGTSDRPSTDTQYF.

The gene calls are TRBV4-1 and TRBJ1-4; TRBD1 might be the D (6 bases). Trimming shortened V by 0 bases and J by 7 bases, and 15 bases separated the two germline ends. Looked up from germline, CDR1 is MGHRA and CDR2 is YSYEKL. The CDR3 has 16 residues. The CDR3 loop reads CASSQDYRGSGEKLFF. The CDR3 DNA is TGCGCCAGCAGCCAAGACTATAGGGGGTCGGGTGAAAAACTGTTTTTT.

The V and J genes are TRBV5-1 and TRBJ1-4, with a possible D match to TRBD1 (5 bases). Germline CDR1 is SGHRS and CDR2 is YFSETQ. V was clipped by 3 bases and J by 7 bases, with 16 bases between them. This CDR3 contains 15 residues. For the CDR3, the DNA is TGCGCCAGCAGCTCGGAGACCGGGAGGGGTGAAAAACTGTTTTTT. This encodes CASSSETGRGEKLFF.

The chain joins TRBV6-1 to TRBJ1-1; D not resolved. Per the germline V gene, CDR1 is MNHNS and CDR2 is SASEGT. V was pared by 3 bases and J by 4 bases, with 15 bases between. The CDR3 loop spans 15 amino acids. This chain's CDR3 is CASSEYTGFGTEAFF. The CDR3 DNA reads as TGTGCCAGCAGTGAGTACACGGGTTTCGGCACTGAAGCTTTCTTT.